Shown below are 5 T cell receptor beta chains from a single sample sequenced in a study of response to subunit inactivated influenza vaccine. TCRdb redid the calling of the RT-PCR reads with MiXCR, one entry per CDR3 protein. The repertoire has hundreds of thousands of distinct CDR3 sequences, about a sixth of them found once; the top ten carry more than 9%. Source: PBMCs from blood, taken 12 days after vaccination. These receptors all come from a man aged 50-60 years who received an inactivated influenza vaccine.

This clonotype showed up just a few times. CDR3 residues: CASSDQREGLGGELFF. The DNA for the CDR3 is TGTGCCAGCAGCGACCAGCGGGAGGGCCTCGGCGGGGAGCTGTTTTTT. The gene calls are TRBV7-9 and TRBJ2-2; 10 bases fit TRBD2. The length of the CDR3 is 16 residues. Trimming removed 5 bases from V and 7 bases from J; junction bases left unmatched: 10. The V gene's germline CDR1 is SEHNR and CDR2 FQNEAQ (reference sequence).

This clonotype was picked up a small number of times. The chain uses TRBV11-3 and TRBJ2-1; either TRBD1 or TRBD2 may supply D (5 bases each). Trimming pared 3 bases from V and 0 bases from J, leaving 12 bases between. This CDR3 is 16 amino acids long. CDR1 and CDR2 from the germline V gene are SGHNT and YENEEA. CDR3 sequence reads: CASSLRGTSSYNEQFF. CDR3 nucleotide sequence: TGTGCCAGCAGCTTGAGAGGGACGAGCTCCTACAATGAGCAGTTCTTC.

The rearrangement links TRBV21-1 to TRBJ2-7; whether TRBD2, the table's D call, matches the DNA was not checked. TRBV21-1 corresponds to a pseudogene. This CDR3 contains 17 residues. CDR3 coding DNA: TGTGCCAGCAGCAAAGCGTCCAGGTCTAAGAGGGCCTACGAGCAGTACTTC. It is translated as CASSKASRSKRAYEQYF.

The V gene is TRBV19, the J gene TRBJ2-7; possibly TRBD1 for D (6 bases). Germline CDR1 and CDR2: LNHDA and SQIVND (reference sequence). Deletions cut 9 bases from V and 2 bases from J, with 17 bases between. This CDR3 has 14 residues. CDR3 in DNA: TGTGCCAGCTCCCGGGACACGGAGACCTACGAGCAGTACTTC. It specifies CASSRDTETYEQYF. The full variable domain, with the rest looked up from reference TRBV19 and TRBJ2-7, is DGGITQSPKYLFRKEGQNVTLSCEQNLNHDAMYWYRQDPGQGLRLIYYSQIVNDFQKGDIAEGYSVSREKKESFPLTVTSAQKNPTAFYLCASSRDTETYEQYFGPGTRLTVT.

As DNA, the CDR3 is TGCGCCACCGACAGGGGGAAATCCTATAATTCACCCCTCCACTTT. It yields the protein CATDRGKSYNSPLHF. The chain employs TRBV10-2 and TRBJ1-6; the match to TRBD1 covers 9 bases. The junction had 5 bases not matched to a gene; V was cut back by 10 bases and J by 1 base. The germline CDR1 and CDR2 sequences are WSHSY and SAAADI. This CDR3 contains 15 residues.